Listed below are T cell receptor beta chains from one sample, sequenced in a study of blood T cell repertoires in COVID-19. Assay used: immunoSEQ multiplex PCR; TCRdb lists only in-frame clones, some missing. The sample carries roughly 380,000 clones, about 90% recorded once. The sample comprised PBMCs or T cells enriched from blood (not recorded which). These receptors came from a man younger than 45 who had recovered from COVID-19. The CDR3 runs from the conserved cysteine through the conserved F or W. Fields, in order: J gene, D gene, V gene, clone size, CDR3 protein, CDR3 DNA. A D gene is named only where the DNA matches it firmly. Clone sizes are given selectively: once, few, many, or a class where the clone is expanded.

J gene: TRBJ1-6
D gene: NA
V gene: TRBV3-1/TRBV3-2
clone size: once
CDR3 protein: CASSQGGGNSPLHF
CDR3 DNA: TGTGCCAGCAGCCAAGGGGGGGGAAATTCACCCCTCCACTTT

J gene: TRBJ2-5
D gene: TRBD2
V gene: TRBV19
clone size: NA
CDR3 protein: CASSSTSGVSKETQYF
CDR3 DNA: TGTGCCAGTAGTAGTACAAGCGGGGTGTCGAAAGAGACCCAGTACTTC

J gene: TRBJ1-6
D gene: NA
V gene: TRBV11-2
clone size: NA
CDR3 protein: CASSPRVSNNSPLHF
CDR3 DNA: TGTGCCAGCAGTCCCCGAGTCTCTAATAATTCACCCCTCCACTTT

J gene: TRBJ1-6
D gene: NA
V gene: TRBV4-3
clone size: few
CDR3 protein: CASSQGGTVGGSSPLHF
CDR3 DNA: TGCGCCAGCAGCCAAGGGGGGACTGTGGGAGGTAGTTCACCCCTCCACTTT

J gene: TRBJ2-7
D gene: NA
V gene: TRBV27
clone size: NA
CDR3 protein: CASSLRWQGPLEYF
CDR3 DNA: TGTGCCAGCAGTCTACGCTGGCAGGGCCCGTTGGAGTACTTC

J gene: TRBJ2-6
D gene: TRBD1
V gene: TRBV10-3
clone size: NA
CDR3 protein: CAISEPHYRDRGAHSGANVLTF
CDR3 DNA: TGTGCCATCAGTGAGCCACATTACCGGGACAGGGGCGCCCACTCTGGGGCCAACGTCCTGACTTTC

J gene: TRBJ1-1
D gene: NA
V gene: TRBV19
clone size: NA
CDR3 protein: CASTRVGEAFF
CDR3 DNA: TGTGCCAGTACCCGGGTCGGGGAAGCTTTCTTT

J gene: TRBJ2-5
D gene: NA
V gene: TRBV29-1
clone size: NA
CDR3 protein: CSVGTAKETQYF
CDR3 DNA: TGCAGCGTGGGTACAGCAAAAGAGACCCAGTACTTC

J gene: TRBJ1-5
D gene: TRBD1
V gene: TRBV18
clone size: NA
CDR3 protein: CASSPGQGAGQPQHF
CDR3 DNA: TGTGCCAGCTCACCGGGACAGGGGGCAGGTCAGCCCCAGCATTTT

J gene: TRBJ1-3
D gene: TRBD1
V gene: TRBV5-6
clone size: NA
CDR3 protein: CASSRFLGQGANGNTIYF
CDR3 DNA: TGTGCCAGCAGCAGGTTTCTCGGACAGGGGGCTAATGGAAACACCATATATTTT

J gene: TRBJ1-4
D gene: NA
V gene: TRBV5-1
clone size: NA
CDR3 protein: CASSSGVFTGTTNEKLFF
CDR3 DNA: TGCGCCAGCAGCTCCGGGGTATTCACCGGGACAACTAATGAAAAACTGTTTTTT

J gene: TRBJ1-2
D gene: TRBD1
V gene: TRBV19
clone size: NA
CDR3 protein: CASSRQGTSYGYTF
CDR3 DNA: TGTGCCAGTAGCCGACAGGGAACCTCCTATGGCTACACCTTC

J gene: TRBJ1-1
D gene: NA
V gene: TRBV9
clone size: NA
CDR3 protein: CASSVEGGYGTEAFF
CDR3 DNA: TGTGCCAGCAGCGTAGAAGGGGGATATGGCACTGAAGCTTTCTTT

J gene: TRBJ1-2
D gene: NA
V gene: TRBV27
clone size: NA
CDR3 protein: CASSTRNYGYTF
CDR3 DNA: TGTGCCAGCAGTACGCGAAATTATGGCTACACCTTC

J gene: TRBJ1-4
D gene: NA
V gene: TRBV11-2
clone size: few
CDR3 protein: CASTLSEKLFF
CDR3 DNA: TGTGCCAGCACCCTGTCGGAAAAACTGTTTTTT

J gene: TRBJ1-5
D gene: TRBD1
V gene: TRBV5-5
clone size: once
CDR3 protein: CASSLRQGHQPQHF
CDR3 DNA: TGTGCCAGCAGCTTGCGACAGGGCCATCAGCCCCAGCATTTT

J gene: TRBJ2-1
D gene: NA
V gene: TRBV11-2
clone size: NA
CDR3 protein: CASRLDNEQFF
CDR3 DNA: TGTGCCAGCAGACTAGACAATGAGCAGTTCTTC

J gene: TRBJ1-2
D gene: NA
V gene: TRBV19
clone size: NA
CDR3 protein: CASRTGYSDGYTF
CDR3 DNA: TGTGCCAGTAGGACAGGTTACTCAGATGGCTACACCTTC

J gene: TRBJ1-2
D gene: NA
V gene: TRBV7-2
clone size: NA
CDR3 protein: CASSLDKNYGYTF
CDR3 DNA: TGTGCCAGCAGCTTGGACAAGAACTATGGCTACACCTTC

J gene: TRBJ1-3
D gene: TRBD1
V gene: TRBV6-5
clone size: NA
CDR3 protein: CASRATGDTIYF
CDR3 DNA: TGTGCCAGCAGAGCAACAGGGGACACCATATATTTT